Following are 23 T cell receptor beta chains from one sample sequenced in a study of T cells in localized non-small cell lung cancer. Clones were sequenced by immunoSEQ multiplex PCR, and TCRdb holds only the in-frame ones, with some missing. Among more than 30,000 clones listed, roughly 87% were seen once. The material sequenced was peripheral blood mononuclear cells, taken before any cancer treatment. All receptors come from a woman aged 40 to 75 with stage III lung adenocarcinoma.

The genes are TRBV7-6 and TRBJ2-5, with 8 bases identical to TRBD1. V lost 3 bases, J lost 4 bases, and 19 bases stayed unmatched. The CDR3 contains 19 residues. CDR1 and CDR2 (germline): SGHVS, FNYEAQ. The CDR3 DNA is TGTGCCAGCAGCTTCCGACAGGGGTATGCCCGAGGGGGTGTAGAGACCCAGTACTTC. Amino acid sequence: CASSFRQGYARGGVETQYF.

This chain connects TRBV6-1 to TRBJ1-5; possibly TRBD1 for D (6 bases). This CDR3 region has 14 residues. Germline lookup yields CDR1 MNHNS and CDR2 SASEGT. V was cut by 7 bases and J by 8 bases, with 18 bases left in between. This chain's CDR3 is CASTPSGGWEPQHF. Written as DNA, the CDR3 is TGTGCCAGCACTCCATCCGGGGGCTGGGAGCCCCAGCATTTT.

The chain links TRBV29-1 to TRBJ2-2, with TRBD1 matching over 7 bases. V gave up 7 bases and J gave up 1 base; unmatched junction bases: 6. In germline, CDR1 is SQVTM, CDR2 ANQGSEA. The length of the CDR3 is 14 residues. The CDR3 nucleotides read TGCAGCGGGTTATCAGGGGGGAACACCGGGGAGCTGTTTTTT. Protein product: CSGLSGGNTGELFF.

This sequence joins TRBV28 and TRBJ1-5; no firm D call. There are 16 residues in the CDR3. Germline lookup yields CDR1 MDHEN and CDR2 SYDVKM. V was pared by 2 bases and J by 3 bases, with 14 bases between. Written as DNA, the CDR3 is TGTGCCAGCAGTTTACGGAGGGCCAGCGCCAATCAGCCCCAGCATTTT. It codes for CASSLRRASANQPQHF.

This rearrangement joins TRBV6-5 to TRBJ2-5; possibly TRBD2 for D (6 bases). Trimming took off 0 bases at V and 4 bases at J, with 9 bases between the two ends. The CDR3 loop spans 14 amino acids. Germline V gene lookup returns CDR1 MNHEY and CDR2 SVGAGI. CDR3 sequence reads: CASSYSIGGETQYF. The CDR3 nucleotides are TGTGCCAGCAGTTACTCGATCGGGGGAGAGACCCAGTACTTC.

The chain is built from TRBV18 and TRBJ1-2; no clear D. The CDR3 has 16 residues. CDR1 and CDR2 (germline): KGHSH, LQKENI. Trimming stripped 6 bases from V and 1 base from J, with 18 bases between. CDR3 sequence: CASSTDLPYYNYGYTF. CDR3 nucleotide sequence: TGTGCCAGCTCTACCGACCTTCCTTACTATAACTATGGCTACACCTTC.

The CDR3 bases are TGTGCCAGCAGTGAAACGGTACCCCTCAACAGTGAGCAGTTCTTC. Protein product: CASSETVPLNSEQFF. V gene TRBV6-1 combines with J gene TRBJ2-1; D remains unclear. There are 15 residues in the CDR3. V was pared by 2 bases and J by 9 bases, with 17 bases between. Germline V gives CDR1 MNHNS, CDR2 SASEGT.

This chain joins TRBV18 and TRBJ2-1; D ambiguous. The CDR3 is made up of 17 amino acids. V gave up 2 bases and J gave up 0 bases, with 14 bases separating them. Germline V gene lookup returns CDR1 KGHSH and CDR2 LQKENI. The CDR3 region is CASSPLGYRSSYNEQFF. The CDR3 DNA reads TGTGCCAGCTCACCATTGGGCTATCGGAGCTCCTACAATGAGCAGTTCTTC.

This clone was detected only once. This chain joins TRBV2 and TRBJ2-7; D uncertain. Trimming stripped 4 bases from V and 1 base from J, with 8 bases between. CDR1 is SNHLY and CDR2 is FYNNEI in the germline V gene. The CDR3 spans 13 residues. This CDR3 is CASSVTVSYEQYF. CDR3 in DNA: TGTGCCAGCAGTGTAACAGTTTCCTACGAGCAGTACTTC.

CDR3 residues: CASSLTAGQETQYF. The DNA of the CDR3 is TGTGCCAGCAGCTTAACGGCAGGACAAGAGACCCAGTACTTC. V and J are TRBV7-3 and TRBJ2-5; D not resolved. CDR1 is SGHTA, CDR2 FQGTGA, per germline. V dropped 0 bases and J dropped 2 bases, with 7 bases sitting between them. The CDR3 sequence is 14 residues long. The complete variable domain, with remaining parts taken from reference TRBV7-3 and TRBJ2-5, reads GAGVSQTPSNKVTEKGKYVELRCDPISGHTALYWYRQSLGQGPEFLIYFQGTGAADDSGLPNDRFFAVRPEGSVSTLKIQRTERGDSAVYLCASSLTAGQETQYFGPGTRLLVL.

In DNA, the CDR3 is TGCAGCGTTGATACCTCGGTTGGGAGGCCTTATGGCTACACCTTC. Its protein product is CSVDTSVGRPYGYTF. The rearrangement links TRBV29-1 to TRBJ1-2; D gene unclear. Germline loops: CDR1 SQVTM, CDR2 ANQGSEA. There are 15 residues in the CDR3. V lost 3 bases, J lost 5 bases, and 19 bases lay in between.

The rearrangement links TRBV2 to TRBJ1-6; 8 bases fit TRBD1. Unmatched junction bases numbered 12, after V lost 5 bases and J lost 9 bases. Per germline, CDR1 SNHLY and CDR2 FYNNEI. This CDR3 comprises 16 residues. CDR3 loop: CASSTGQDGRGSPLHF. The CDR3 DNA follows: TGTGCCAGCAGTACGGGACAGGACGGTCGCGGTTCACCCCTCCACTTT.

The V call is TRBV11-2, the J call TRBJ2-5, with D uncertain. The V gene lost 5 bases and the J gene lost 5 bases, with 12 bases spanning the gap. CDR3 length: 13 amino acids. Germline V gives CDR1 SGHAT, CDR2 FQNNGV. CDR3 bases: TGTGCCAGCAGCCCTGGCCCCGAGGAGACCCAGTACTTC. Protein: CASSPGPEETQYF.

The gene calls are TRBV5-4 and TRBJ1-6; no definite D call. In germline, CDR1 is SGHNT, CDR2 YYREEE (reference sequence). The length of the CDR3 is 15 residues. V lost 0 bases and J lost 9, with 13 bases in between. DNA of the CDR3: TGTGCCAGCAGCTTGGCCGGGGAGGACGCTTCACCCCTCCACTTT. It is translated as CASSLAGEDASPLHF.

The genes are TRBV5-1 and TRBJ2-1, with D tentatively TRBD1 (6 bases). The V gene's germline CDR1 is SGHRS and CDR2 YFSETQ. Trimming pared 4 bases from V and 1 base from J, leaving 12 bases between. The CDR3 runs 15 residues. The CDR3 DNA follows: TGCGCCAGCAGCCTAGAGGGGGTGTCCTACAATGAGCAGTTCTTC. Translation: CASSLEGVSYNEQFF.

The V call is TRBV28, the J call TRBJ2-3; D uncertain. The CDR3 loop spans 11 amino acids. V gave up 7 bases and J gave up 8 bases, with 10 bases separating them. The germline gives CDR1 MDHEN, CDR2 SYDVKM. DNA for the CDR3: TGTGCCAGCACCAATCCGGTTACGCAGTATTTT. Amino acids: CASTNPVTQYF.

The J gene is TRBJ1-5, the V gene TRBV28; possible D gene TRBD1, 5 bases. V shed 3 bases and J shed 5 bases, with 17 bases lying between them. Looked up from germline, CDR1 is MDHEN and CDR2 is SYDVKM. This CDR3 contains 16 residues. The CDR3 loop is CASSFGLGTMDQPQHF. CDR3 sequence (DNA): TGTGCCAGCAGTTTTGGGCTGGGGACCATGGATCAGCCCCAGCATTTT.

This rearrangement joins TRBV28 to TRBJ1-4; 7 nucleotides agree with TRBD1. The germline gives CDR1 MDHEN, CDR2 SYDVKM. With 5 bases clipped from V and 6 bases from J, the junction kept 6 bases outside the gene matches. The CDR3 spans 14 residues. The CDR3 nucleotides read TGTGCCAGCAGTCCGACAGGGTTAGATGAAAAACTGTTTTTT. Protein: CASSPTGLDEKLFF.

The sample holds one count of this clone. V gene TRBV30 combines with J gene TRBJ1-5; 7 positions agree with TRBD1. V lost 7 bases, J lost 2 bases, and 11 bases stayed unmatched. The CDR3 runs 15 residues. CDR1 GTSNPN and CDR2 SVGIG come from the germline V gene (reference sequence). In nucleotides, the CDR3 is TGTGCCTCAGGGGGGGACCTGTCGGGCAATCAGCCCCAGCATTTT. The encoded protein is CASGGDLSGNQPQHF.

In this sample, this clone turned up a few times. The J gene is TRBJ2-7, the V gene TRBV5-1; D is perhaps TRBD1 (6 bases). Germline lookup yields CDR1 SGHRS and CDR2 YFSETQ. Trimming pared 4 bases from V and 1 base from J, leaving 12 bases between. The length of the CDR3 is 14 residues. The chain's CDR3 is CASSTGILSYEQYF. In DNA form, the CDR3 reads TGCGCCAGCAGCACAGGGATACTATCCTACGAGCAGTACTTC.

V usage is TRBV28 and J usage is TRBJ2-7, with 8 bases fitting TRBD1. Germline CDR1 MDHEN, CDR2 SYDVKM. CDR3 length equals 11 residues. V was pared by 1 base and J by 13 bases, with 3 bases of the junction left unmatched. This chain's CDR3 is CASSLSGGTYF. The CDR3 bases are TGTGCCAGCAGTTTATCAGGGGGCACCTACTTC.

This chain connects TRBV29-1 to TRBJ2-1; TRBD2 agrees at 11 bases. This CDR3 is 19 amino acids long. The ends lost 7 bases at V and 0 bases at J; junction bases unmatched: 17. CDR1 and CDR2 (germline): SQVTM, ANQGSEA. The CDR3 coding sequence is TGCAGCGCCCGCCTAGGGGGTGGGACTAGCGGTAGCTCCTACAATGAGCAGTTCTTC. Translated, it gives CSARLGGGTSGSSYNEQFF.

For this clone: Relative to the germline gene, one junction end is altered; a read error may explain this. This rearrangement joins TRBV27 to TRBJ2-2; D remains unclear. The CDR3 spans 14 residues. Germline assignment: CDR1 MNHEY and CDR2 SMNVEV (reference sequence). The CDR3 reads CASSFTKNTGELFF. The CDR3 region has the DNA TGTGCCAGTAGTTTCACTAAGAACACCGGGGAGCTGTTTTTT.